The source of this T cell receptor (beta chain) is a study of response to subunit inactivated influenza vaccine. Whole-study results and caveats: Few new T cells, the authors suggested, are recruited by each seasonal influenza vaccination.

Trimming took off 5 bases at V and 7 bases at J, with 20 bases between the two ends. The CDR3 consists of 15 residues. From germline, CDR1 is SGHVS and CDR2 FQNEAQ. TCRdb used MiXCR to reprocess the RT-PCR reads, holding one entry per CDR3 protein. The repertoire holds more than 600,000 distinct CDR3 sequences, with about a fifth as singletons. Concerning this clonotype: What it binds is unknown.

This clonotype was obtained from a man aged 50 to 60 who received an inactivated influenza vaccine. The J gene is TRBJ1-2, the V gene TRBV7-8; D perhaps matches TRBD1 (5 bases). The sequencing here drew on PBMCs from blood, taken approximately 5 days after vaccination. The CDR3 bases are TGTGCCAGCAGCGCGAACGTCAGGGCAAGGGGTGGCTACACCTTC. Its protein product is CASSANVRARGGYTF.